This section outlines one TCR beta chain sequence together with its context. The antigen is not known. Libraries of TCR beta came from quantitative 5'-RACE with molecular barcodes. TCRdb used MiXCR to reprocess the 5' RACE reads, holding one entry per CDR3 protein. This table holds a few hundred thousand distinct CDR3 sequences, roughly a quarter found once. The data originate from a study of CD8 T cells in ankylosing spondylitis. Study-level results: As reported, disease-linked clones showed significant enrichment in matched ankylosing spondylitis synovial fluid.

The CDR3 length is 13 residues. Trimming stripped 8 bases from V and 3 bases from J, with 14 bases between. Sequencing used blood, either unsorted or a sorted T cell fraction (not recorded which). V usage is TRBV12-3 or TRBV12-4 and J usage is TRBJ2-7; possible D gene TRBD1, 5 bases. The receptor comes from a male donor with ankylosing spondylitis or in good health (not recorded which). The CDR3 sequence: CASGAGRFYEQYF. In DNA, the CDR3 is TGTGCCAGCGGGGCAGGGCGGTTCTACGAGCAGTACTTC.